The rows below give T cell receptor beta chains drawn from one sample of a study of identical twins. TCRdb reprocessed the 5' RACE reads via MiXCR and lists one record per CDR3 protein. This sample has approximately 590,000 distinct CDR3 sequences, with 7.5% to 10% found just once. In addition, the sample was reused for a study of yellow fever vaccine responses in identical twins.

The specimen sequenced was PBMCs. These receptors were taken from a woman between 18 and 30 years old in good health. Both conserved end residues are part of each CDR3. Each record gives: J gene, clone size, V gene, D gene, CDR3 DNA, CDR3 protein. The D gene is left open where the match is weak. Not all rows give a size; the values are once, few, many and, for expanded clones, a class.

>TRBJ2-1|-|TRBV3-1|TRBD2
TGTGCCAGCAGCCAGTCGGGAGCTAGCGGGTACAATGAGCAGTTCTTC
CASSQSGASGYNEQFF
>TRBJ2-3|few|TRBV10-2|TRBD2
TGCGCCAGCAGGAACCTAGCGGGGGGGTTGAAAGATACGCAGTATTTT
CASRNLAGGLKDTQYF
>TRBJ1-1|-|TRBV7-9|TRBD1
TGTGCCAGCAGCTCTGACAGGGTACACACTGAAGCTTTCTTT
CASSSDRVHTEAFF
>TRBJ2-1|few|TRBV6-5|TRBD2
TGTGCCAGCAGTTATCGGACTAGCGGGGTTTACAATGAGCAGTTCTTC
CASSYRTSGVYNEQFF
>TRBJ2-6|many|TRBV4-3|TRBD2
TGCGCCAGCAGCCAAACTGGGGGGGCTGGGGCCAACGTCCTGACTTTC
CASSQTGGAGANVLTF
>TRBJ2-7|many|TRBV20-1|TRBD2
TGCAGTGCTAGGGATCTAGCGGGAGTCCCCTACGAGCAGTACTTC
CSARDLAGVPYEQYF
>TRBJ1-1|-|TRBV27|-
TGTGCCAGCAGTCACCTGGGGGGAGGGCGCACTGAAGCTTTCTTT
CASSHLGGGRTEAFF
>TRBJ2-1|many|TRBV20-1|TRBD1
TGCAGTGCCGGAACAGGGGAAGCCTACAATGAGCAGTTCTTC
CSAGTGEAYNEQFF
>TRBJ2-7|few|TRBV3-1|-
TGTGCCAGCAGCCGAATGGGGCAACCCTCCTACGAGCAGTACTTC
CASSRMGQPSYEQYF
>TRBJ2-1|-|TRBV5-5|-
TGTGCCAGCAGCTTGGTGGGACGAAAAATGGAGCAGTTCTTC
CASSLVGRKMEQFF
>TRBJ2-3|many|TRBV10-3|TRBD2
TGTGCCATCAGTGATTTTCTCAGGACTAGCGGGGAGGTAGATACGCAGTATTTT
CAISDFLRTSGEVDTQYF
>TRBJ2-1|-|TRBV28|-
TGTGCCAGCAGTTTAGGGAGCTATGAGCAGTTCTTC
CASSLGSYEQFF
>TRBJ2-5|once|TRBV7-6|-
TGTGCCAGCAGCCGCTTTACCCAAGAGACCCAGTACTTC
CASSRFTQETQYF
>TRBJ2-7|few|TRBV4-3|-
TGCGCCAGCAGCCAAGATCGAGTCAGCTCCTACGAGCAGTACTTC
CASSQDRVSSYEQYF
>TRBJ2-7|-|TRBV4-2|TRBD2
TGTGCCAGCAGCCAACTAGGACTAGCGGAAATGAAGCAGTACTTC
CASSQLGLAEMKQYF
>TRBJ1-4|-|TRBV4-1|TRBD1
TGCGCCAGCAGCCGAGCCGGGACAGGAGAAAAACTGTTTTTT
CASSRAGTGEKLFF
>TRBJ2-3|many|TRBV5-1|TRBD1
TGCGCCAGCAGCCTCATCGGACAGGGAGTAACAGATACGCAGTATTTT
CASSLIGQGVTDTQYF
>TRBJ2-2|few|TRBV29-1|-
TGCAGCGTTGAACAGGGTTTCGTCGGGGAGCTGTTTTTT
CSVEQGFVGELFF
>TRBJ2-5|-|TRBV5-1|TRBD2
TGCGCCAGCAGCTTGATTAGCGGGGGTTCCAAGACCCAGTACTTC
CASSLISGGSKTQYF
>TRBJ2-7|-|TRBV15|-
TGTGCCACCAGCAGAGATTTACCAGGGCAGGCCGAGCAGTACTTC
CATSRDLPGQAEQYF
>TRBJ2-2|-|TRBV4-3|-
TGCGCCAGCAGCCAAGAGGGCCAGATGAACACCGGGGAGCTGTTTTTT
CASSQEGQMNTGELFF
>TRBJ1-2|many|TRBV5-1|TRBD1
TGCGCCAGCAGCGCGGGACAGCCGAGGCCATCCCCTCCCTATGGCTACACCTTC
CASSAGQPRPSPPYGYTF
>TRBJ1-5|many|TRBV10-3|-
TGTGCCATCAGTGAGCAGGGAATCGGACAGCCCCAGCATTTT
CAISEQGIGQPQHF
>TRBJ2-3|many|TRBV5-1|-
TGCGCCAGCTCTCTGACCCCTAGTTACGGCACAGATACGCAGTATTTT
CASSLTPSYGTDTQYF
>TRBJ2-7|few|TRBV4-2|TRBD1
TGTGCCAGCAGCCAAGATAAGTCAGGGGGCTTTCGGGAGCAGTACTTC
CASSQDKSGGFREQYF
>TRBJ2-7|-|TRBV9|-
TGTGCCAGCAGCCCTAGGGGGGGTAGGGGGTCCTACGAGCAGTACTTC
CASSPRGGRGSYEQYF
>TRBJ2-3|-|TRBV5-4|TRBD2
TGTGCCAGCAGCTCGGCACGAGCGGGGGGCCCCACAGATACGCAGTATTTT
CASSSARAGGPTDTQYF
>TRBJ2-3|few|TRBV20-1|-
TGCAGTGCTAGATCGCCACAGACCACGCAGTATTTT
CSARSPQTTQYF
>TRBJ2-3|-|TRBV12-3/TRBV12-4|-
TGTGCCAGCAGTTTAATGGCGGGGAGTAGCACAGATACGCAGTATTTT
CASSLMAGSSTDTQYF
>TRBJ1-2|many|TRBV25-1|TRBD1
TGTGCCAGCGGGACAGCCAACTATGGCTACACCTTC
CASGTANYGYTF
>TRBJ2-2|few|TRBV2|-
TGTGCCAGCATCCAGGGAACCGGGGAGCTGTTTTTT
CASIQGTGELFF
>TRBJ2-5|-|TRBV7-2|-
TGTGCCAGCAGCTCCCCAGACATCTTCCAAGAGACCCAGTACTTC
CASSSPDIFQETQYF
>TRBJ2-5|-|TRBV27|TRBD1
TGTGCCAGCAGTTTATTCTGGGCAGGGGGCCTCGAGACCCAGTACTTC
CASSLFWAGGLETQYF
>TRBJ2-7|many|TRBV27|TRBD2
TGTGCCAGCAGTTCTCTCACTAGCGGGAGCTACGAGCAGTACTTC
CASSSLTSGSYEQYF
>TRBJ2-3|many|TRBV12-3/TRBV12-4|-
TGTGCCAGCAGTTTACGGGAGATGACAGATACGCAGTATTTT
CASSLREMTDTQYF
>TRBJ2-5|few|TRBV11-2|TRBD2
TGTGCCAGCAGCCCCGGCCAACGACTAGCGGGAGGAATCCATCAAGAGACCCAGTACTTC
CASSPGQRLAGGIHQETQYF
>TRBJ1-1|few|TRBV4-3|-
TGCGCCAGCAGCCAAGAAAGACTTGGACCAGCTTTCTTT
CASSQERLGPAFF
>TRBJ2-2|few|TRBV20-1|-
TGCAGTGCTAGAGACCAAAAGGGGTCACCCGACACCGGGGAGCTGTTTTTT
CSARDQKGSPDTGELFF
>TRBJ2-5|many|TRBV12-3/TRBV12-4|-
TGTGCCAGCAGTCGAGGGGACGGCAGCCAAGAGACCCAGTACTTC
CASSRGDGSQETQYF
>TRBJ2-1|-|TRBV6-1|-
TGTGCCAGCACCACTTGGACTGGCTCCTACAATGAGCAGTTCTTC
CASTTWTGSYNEQFF
>TRBJ2-1|-|TRBV3-1|TRBD1
TGTGCCAGCAGCCACTGGGACAGGAGAACCTACAATGAGCAGTTCTTC
CASSHWDRRTYNEQFF
>TRBJ2-1|many|TRBV7-2|TRBD2
TGTGCCAGCAGCTTCCGACTAGCGGGATCTAATGAGCAGTTCTTC
CASSFRLAGSNEQFF
>TRBJ1-5|many|TRBV4-1|TRBD1
TGCGCCAGCAGCCAGGGACAGGGACATCAGCCCCAGCATTTT
CASSQGQGHQPQHF
>TRBJ2-2|-|TRBV7-9|TRBD2
TGTGCCAGCAGCTCCAGGACTAGCGGGTTTAACACCGGGGAGCTGTTTTTT
CASSSRTSGFNTGELFF
>TRBJ1-4|few|TRBV6-2/TRBV6-3|-
TGTGCCAGCAACTGTGAAAAACTGTTTTTT
CASNCEKLFF
>TRBJ2-1|many|TRBV7-9|-
TGTGCCAGCAGCTCAAGGACAGCGCCGTTCTACAATGAGCAGTTCTTC
CASSSRTAPFYNEQFF